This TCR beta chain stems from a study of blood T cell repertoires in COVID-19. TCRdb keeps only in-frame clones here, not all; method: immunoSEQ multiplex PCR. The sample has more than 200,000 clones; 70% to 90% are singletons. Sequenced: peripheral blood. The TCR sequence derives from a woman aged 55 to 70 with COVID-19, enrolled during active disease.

The CDR3 loop is CASSPQGRGSRATQYF. In DNA form, the CDR3 reads TGTGCCAGCTCACCACAGGGCAGGGGGTCTCGGGCGACCCAGTACTTC. This sequence joins TRBV18 and TRBJ2-5, with 7 bases fitting TRBD1. This CDR3 has 16 residues. V was pared by 1 base and J by 7 bases, with 12 bases of the junction left unmatched. Per germline, CDR1 KGHSH and CDR2 LQKENI.